What follows are 29 T cell receptor beta chains derived from one specimen sequenced in a study of blood T cell repertoires in COVID-19. Assay: immunoSEQ multiplex PCR; the TCRdb copy retains only in-frame clones and omits some. The sample lists under 200,000 clones; around 80% were seen once. Source material: peripheral blood. These receptor sequences come from a man between 65 and 85 years old with active or convalescent COVID-19.

This chain connects TRBV6-5 to TRBJ1-2; the D gene is possibly TRBD1 (5 bases). Trimming shortened V by 2 bases and J by 8 bases, and 21 bases separated the two germline ends. This CDR3 has 16 amino acids. Germline loops: CDR1 MNHEY, CDR2 SVGAGI. The CDR3, as DNA: TGTGCCAGCAGTTACCTCGGGGGATCCAGAAACGGGGGCTACACCTTC. Amino acids: CASSYLGGSRNGGYTF.

V usage is TRBV6-5 and J usage is TRBJ1-3; unclear D gene. Looked up from germline, CDR1 is MNHEY and CDR2 is SVGAGI. The CDR3 length is 13 residues. The V gene lost 5 bases and the J gene lost 0 bases, with 5 bases spanning the gap. Written as DNA, the CDR3 is TGTGCCAGCAGTCGGTTCTCTGGAAACACCATATATTTT. Translation gives CASSRFSGNTIYF.

This chain joins TRBV5-1 and TRBJ2-7; 9 bases line up with TRBD2. Germline CDR1 SGHRS, CDR2 YFSETQ. J lost 0 bases, V lost 1 base, and 8 bases had no gene match. This CDR3 comprises 17 residues. The DNA for the CDR3 is TGCGCCAGCAGCTTGTCTAGCGGGATAGCCTCCTCCTACGAGCAGTACTTC. Translating it yields CASSLSSGIASSYEQYF.

CDR3 region: CASSYSGQGANVLTF. The CDR3 coding sequence is TGTGCCAGCAGTTACTCGGGACAAGGGGCCAACGTCCTGACTTTC. V usage is TRBV6-2 or TRBV6-3 and J usage is TRBJ2-6, with a tentative D call TRBD1 (6 bases). The CDR3 covers 15 residues. Looked up from germline, CDR1 is MNHEY and CDR2 is SVGEGT. The V end was cut by 0 bases, the J end by 4 bases, with 7 bases between.

This chain uses TRBV2 with TRBJ1-2, with D possibly TRBD1 on 6 matching bases. The CDR3 is made up of 12 amino acids. Germline V gene sequence: CDR1 SNHLY, CDR2 FYNNEI. Trimming stripped 10 bases from V and 8 bases from J, with 17 bases between. The CDR3 sequence is CATIPTGPGYTF. In nucleotides, the CDR3 is TGTGCCACCATACCCACAGGGCCCGGCTACACCTTC.

The chain uses TRBV9 and TRBJ2-2, with D possibly TRBD1 on 5 matching bases. The CDR3 loop spans 15 amino acids. The ends were cut back, 5 bases at V and 4 bases at J, with 15 bases in the middle. Germline V lookup: CDR1 SGDLS, CDR2 YYNGEE. The CDR3 spells CASSGVQGFTGELFF. CDR3 DNA: TGTGCCAGCAGTGGGGTCCAGGGTTTCACCGGGGAGCTGTTTTTT.

The chain joins TRBV5-6 to TRBJ1-3, with a tentative D call TRBD1 (5 bases). Trimming cost V 3 bases and J 4 bases, with 14 bases left between them. Germline CDR1 and CDR2: SGHDT and YYEEEE. CDR3 length: 15 amino acids. CDR3: CASSYDSRRGNTIYF. The CDR3 DNA sequence: TGTGCCAGCAGCTACGACAGTCGGAGAGGAAACACCATATATTTT.

V gene TRBV5-1 combines with J gene TRBJ2-1; 11 bases are shared with TRBD2. J lost 4 bases, V lost 0 bases, and 12 bases had no gene match. From germline, CDR1 is SGHRS and CDR2 YFSETQ. This CDR3 spans 19 amino acids. Here the CDR3 reads CASSLALAGGPIGYNEQFF. CDR3 DNA: TGCGCCAGCAGCTTGGCCTTAGCGGGAGGGCCGATCGGGTACAATGAGCAGTTCTTC.

This sequence joins TRBV3-1 (or the pseudogene TRBV3-2) and TRBJ1-2, with 7 bases matching TRBD1. The CDR3 is 16 residues long. The V gene end was trimmed by 1 base and the J gene end by 4 bases; junction bases not matched to a gene: 9. Germline lookup yields CDR1 LGHDT and CDR2 YNNKEL (reference sequence). This CDR3 is CASSQGGTDVPYGYTF. Written as DNA, the CDR3 is TGTGCCAGCAGCCAAGGAGGGACAGACGTTCCCTATGGCTACACCTTC.

Only one count was recorded for this clone. The chain uses TRBV15 and TRBJ1-2; no definite D call. The CDR3 runs 13 residues. V lost 8 bases and J 4 bases, leaving 14 bases between the germline ends. Per germline, CDR1 LNHNV and CDR2 YYDKDF (reference sequence). The CDR3 DNA reads as TGTGCCACCTCATCGACTGAGACCTATGGCTACACCTTC. This translates into CATSSTETYGYTF.

The count of this clone is one. The gene calls are TRBV6-5 and TRBJ2-3; weak D call: TRBD1 (5 bases). V gave up 3 bases and J gave up 3 bases, with 10 bases separating them. This CDR3 spans 14 amino acids. Germline V gene sequence: CDR1 MNHEY, CDR2 SVGAGI. This CDR3 is CASSYGAETDTQYF. CDR3 DNA: TGTGCCAGCAGTTATGGGGCGGAGACAGATACGCAGTATTTT.

The J gene is TRBJ2-1, the V gene TRBV6-4; TRBD2 matches at 9 bases. V was clipped by 6 bases and J by 5 bases; unmatched bases: 17. The CDR3 totals 18 residues. The germline V gene encodes CDR1 MRHNA and CDR2 SNTAGT. CDR3 loop: CASSPHRGSGREDNEQFF. The CDR3 DNA sequence: TGTGCCAGCAGCCCACATCGCGGTAGCGGGAGAGAGGACAATGAGCAGTTCTTC.

The chain is built from TRBV4-1 and TRBJ2-7, with 9 positions matching TRBD2. This CDR3 has 18 amino acids. Germline CDR1 and CDR2: MGHRA and YSYEKL. The V and J ends lost 0 bases and 2 bases, in that order; junction bases with no gene match: 11. CDR3 DNA sequence: TGCGCCAGCAGCCAAGATGGGAGCGGGAGGACTACCGCCTACGAGCAGTACTTC. This translates into CASSQDGSGRTTAYEQYF.

This chain links TRBV5-4 with TRBJ1-1, with 7 bases aligning to TRBD1. This CDR3 is 16 amino acids long. J gave up 3 bases and V 2 bases, and 10 bases lay outside the gene matches. Germline CDR1 and CDR2: SGHNT and YYREEE (reference sequence). The CDR3 DNA reads as TGTGCCAGCAGCTTTGACAGGGCTACTGGATACACTGAAGCTTTCTTT. Its translation is CASSFDRATGYTEAFF.

This rearrangement joins TRBV2 to TRBJ2-1; D is perhaps TRBD1 (6 bases). The germline V gene encodes CDR1 SNHLY and CDR2 FYNNEI. The CDR3 is made up of 15 amino acids. The germline V and J ends were trimmed by 2 bases and 0 bases, with 8 bases remaining between them. CDR3 amino acids: CASSEQQGSYNEQFF. CDR3 nucleotide sequence: TGTGCCAGCAGTGAACAACAGGGCTCCTACAATGAGCAGTTCTTC.

The chain is built from TRBV5-1 and TRBJ2-1, with a tentative D call TRBD2 (7 bases). The ends were cut back, 6 bases at V and 10 bases at J, with 29 bases in the middle. The CDR3 covers 17 residues. Germline CDR1 is SGHRS and CDR2 is YFSETQ. Here the CDR3 reads CASTQGGVAGAEREQFF. The CDR3 nucleotides read TGCGCCAGCACCCAAGGAGGGGTCGCGGGGGCTGAAAGGGAGCAGTTCTTC.

The chain has TRBV3-1 (or the pseudogene TRBV3-2) and TRBJ2-7; TRBD2 matches 7 bases. Germline V gives CDR1 LGHDT, CDR2 YNNKEL (reference sequence). The CDR3 runs to 14 residues. Losses at the gene ends were 0 bases for V and 5 bases for J; bases not matched to a gene: 4. The CDR3 sequence is CASSQEGGSHEQYF. DNA for the CDR3: TGTGCCAGCAGCCAAGAAGGCGGGAGCCACGAGCAGTACTTC.

The rearrangement uses TRBV29-1 and TRBJ2-1; tentatively, D is TRBD2 (5 bases). The V end was cut by 3 bases, the J end by 0 bases, with 9 bases between. This CDR3 has 14 amino acids. Germline values: CDR1 SQVTM, CDR2 ANQGSEA. CDR3 region: CSVEWGVSYNEQFF. The CDR3 nucleotides are TGCAGCGTTGAGTGGGGAGTCTCCTACAATGAGCAGTTCTTC.

This clone was seen a handful of times. The rearrangement uses TRBV6-5 and TRBJ1-2, with 9 bases aligning to TRBD1. Looked up from germline, CDR1 is MNHEY and CDR2 is SVGAGI. V lost 6 bases, J lost 7 bases, and 9 bases stayed unmatched. This CDR3 is 14 amino acids long. The CDR3 DNA is TGTGCCAGCAGACAAGGACAGGGGTTATTTGGCTACACCTTC. As protein: CASRQGQGLFGYTF.

V gene TRBV10-1 combines with J gene TRBJ1-1; tentatively, D is TRBD1 (6 bases). The ends were cut back, 1 base at V and 2 bases at J, with 11 bases in the middle. CDR3 length equals 15 residues. In germline, CDR1 is WNHNN, CDR2 SYGVQD (reference sequence). This CDR3 is CASSEFRGGNTEAFF. CDR3 bases: TGCGCCAGCAGTGAGTTCAGGGGTGGAAACACTGAAGCTTTCTTT.

J is TRBJ1-1 and V is TRBV19; the match to TRBD1 covers 7 bases. The V gene's germline CDR1 is LNHDA and CDR2 SQIVND (reference sequence). The CDR3 totals 13 residues. V shed 9 bases, J shed 4 bases, and the junction held 8 bases outside the gene matches. Here the CDR3 DNA reads TGTGCCAGCCAGACAGGGTCGGGCACTGAAGCTTTCTTT. Protein: CASQTGSGTEAFF.

Relative to its sample, this clone is medium-sized. V and J are TRBV19 and TRBJ2-1, with 8 bases fitting TRBD1. In germline, CDR1 is LNHDA, CDR2 SQIVND (reference sequence). This CDR3 has 13 amino acids. V trimming: 4 bases; J trimming: 9 bases; junction bases outside the gene matches: 5. The CDR3 region is CASSTEGQAEQFF. In nucleotides, the CDR3 is TGTGCCAGTAGTACCGAGGGACAGGCTGAGCAGTTCTTC. The full variable domain, in which reference TRBV19 and TRBJ2-1 provide the parts outside the CDR3, is DGGITQSPKYLFRKEGQNVTLSCEQNLNHDAMYWYRQDPGQGLRLIYYSQIVNDFQKGDIAEGYSVSREKKESFPLTVTSAQKNPTAFYLCASSTEGQAEQFFGPGTRLTVL.

This chain connects TRBV7-3 to TRBJ2-1, with 7 nucleotides matching TRBD2. The CDR3 contains 14 residues. Germline-derived CDR1 and CDR2 are SGHTA and FQGTGA. Trimming cost V 4 bases and J 6 bases; bases outside gene matches: 6. The chain's CDR3 is CASSSAGWGNEQFF. CDR3 sequence (DNA): TGTGCCAGCAGCTCAGCGGGGTGGGGCAATGAGCAGTTCTTC.

The V and J genes are TRBV5-1 and TRBJ2-6; TRBD2 aligns across 8 bases. CDR1 SGHRS and CDR2 YFSETQ come from the germline V gene. V trimming: 4 bases; J trimming: 2 bases; junction bases outside the gene matches: 5. This CDR3 contains 16 residues. CDR3 region: CASSPSGLAGANVLTF. CDR3 in DNA: TGCGCCAGCAGCCCTAGCGGGTTGGCTGGGGCCAACGTCCTGACTTTC.

The chain couples TRBV5-1 to TRBJ2-7; 7 bases fit TRBD1. After removal of 0 bases from V and 3 bases from J, the junction contained 6 bases not matched to a gene. Germline V gene sequence: CDR1 SGHRS, CDR2 YFSETQ. The CDR3 is 15 amino acids. This CDR3 reads CASSLAPGQSYEQYF. The CDR3 coding sequence is TGCGCCAGCAGCTTGGCCCCGGGACAGAGCTACGAGCAGTACTTC.

This clone was counted a few times. The chain uses TRBV6-5 and TRBJ1-1; no clear D gene. In germline, CDR1 is MNHEY, CDR2 SVGAGI. Trimming took off 6 bases at V and 0 bases at J, with 11 bases between the two ends. The length of the CDR3 is 14 residues. CDR3 DNA: TGTGCCAGCAGCCAGAGGCAGTTGAACACTGAAGCTTTCTTT. Translated, it gives CASSQRQLNTEAFF.

This clone was seen a handful of times. The rearrangement joins TRBV10-1 to TRBJ1-4; 11 nucleotides agree with TRBD1. V lost 5 bases to trimming and J lost 7 bases; unmatched junction nucleotides: 18. Germline CDR1 and CDR2: WNHNN and SYGVQD (reference sequence). This CDR3 has 19 residues. CDR3 DNA sequence: TGCGCCAGCAGTATCGGACAGGGGGCTCTTCCCCCAACAGGTGAAAAACTGTTTTTT. Its translation: CASSIGQGALPPTGEKLFF.

The chain carries TRBV5-1 and TRBJ2-3; 8 nucleotides line up with TRBD1. CDR1 and CDR2 from the germline V gene are SGHRS and YFSETQ. The V segment lost 4 bases and the J segment 3 bases; nucleotides outside the gene matches: 7. The length of the CDR3 is 15 residues. CDR3 in DNA: TGCGCCAGCAGCATCACCGGGACAGGTACAGATACGCAGTATTTT. Residues: CASSITGTGTDTQYF.

This chain's CDR3 is CASSPRLADEQFF. The CDR3 DNA sequence: TGTGCCAGCAGTCCGAGACTAGCCGATGAGCAGTTCTTC. V and J are TRBV6-5 and TRBJ2-1; 7 nucleotides align to TRBD2. CDR1 and CDR2 from the germline V gene are MNHEY and SVGAGI. Germline trimming cut 5 bases from V and 8 bases from J; bases unmatched to any gene: 6. The CDR3 runs to 13 residues.